Presented here are 18 T cell receptor beta chains from one specimen sequenced in a study of blood T cell repertoires in COVID-19. Sequencing was performed with immunoSEQ multiplex PCR; in TCRdb, only in-frame clones are kept and a portion is missing. The data contain about 68,000 clones, about 86% of them seen just once; the ten biggest clones take up almost 1.5%. The source material was peripheral blood. These TCRs come from a woman aged 55-70 years with acute or convalescent COVID-19.

This chain uses TRBV12-3 or TRBV12-4 with TRBJ1-2; 7 bases agree with TRBD1. CDR3 length: 12 amino acids. Germline trimming cut 7 bases from V and 4 bases from J; bases unmatched to any gene: 3. The CDR3 spells CASTTGAYGYTF. As DNA, the CDR3 is TGTGCCAGCACTACAGGGGCCTATGGCTACACCTTC.

About this clone: Additional DNA sequences in this sample encode the identical CDR3. The chain links TRBV15 to TRBJ1-5, with D possibly TRBD1 on 6 matching bases. This CDR3 comprises 15 residues. The germline gives CDR1 LNHNV, CDR2 YYDKDF (reference sequence). V lost 1 base and J lost 1, with 8 bases in between. The CDR3: CATSRGGGSNQPQHF. CDR3 bases: TGTGCCACCAGCAGAGGAGGGGGAAGCAATCAGCCCCAGCATTTT.

This clone appeared once. This sequence joins TRBV5-4 and TRBJ2-2; D unclear. The CDR3 is 13 amino acids. V lost 1 base to trimming and J lost 1 base, with 2 bases between them. Germline CDR1 and CDR2: SGHNT and YYREEE (reference sequence). The CDR3 nucleotides are TGTGCCAGCAGCTTGCAGAACACCGGGGAGCTGTTTTTT. It specifies CASSLQNTGELFF.

The rearrangement links TRBV7-2 to TRBJ2-7; 9 positions agree with TRBD2. This CDR3 is 14 amino acids long. Germline V gene sequence: CDR1 SGHTA, CDR2 FQGNSA. J gave up 11 bases and V 0 bases, and 8 bases lay outside the gene matches. CDR3 sequence: CASSLALAGMMKYF. The CDR3 coding sequence is TGTGCCAGCAGCTTAGCGCTAGCGGGGATGATGAAGTACTTC. Variable domain in full (rest from reference TRBV7-2 and TRBJ2-7): GAGVSQSPSNKVTEKGKDVELRCDPISGHTALYWYRQSLGQGLEFLIYFQGNSAPDKSGLPSDRFSAERTGGSVSTLTIQRTQQEDSAVYLCASSLALAGMMKYFGPGTRLTVT.

The CDR3 bases are TGTGCCAGCAGTCCACCCCGCGGATTACAACGAACCCACCAAGAGACCCAGTACTTC. Translation gives CASSPPRGLQRTHQETQYF. V and J are TRBV6-2 or TRBV6-3 and TRBJ2-5; D ambiguous. V lost 5 bases to trimming and J lost 0 bases, with 25 bases between them. The CDR3 has 19 residues. Germline loops: CDR1 MNHEY, CDR2 SVGEGT.

This chain links TRBV5-1 with TRBJ1-2; possible D gene TRBD1, 5 bases. The CDR3 totals 15 residues. The germline CDR1 and CDR2 sequences are SGHRS and YFSETQ. V shed 4 bases and J shed 3 bases, with 16 bases lying between them. This CDR3 is CASSRQNPGDYGYTF. In DNA, the CDR3 is TGCGCCAGCAGCCGGCAGAACCCGGGGGACTATGGCTACACCTTC.

This sequence joins TRBV14 and TRBJ1-1; 10 bases align to TRBD1. Germline CDR1 SGHDN, CDR2 FVKESK. V lost 5 bases to trimming and J lost 0 bases; unmatched junction nucleotides: 12. The CDR3 is 18 residues long. The CDR3 region is CASSSRIDRGRMNTEAFF. The DNA of the CDR3 is TGTGCCAGCAGCTCTCGGATAGACAGGGGGCGGATGAACACTGAAGCTTTCTTT. Supplemented by reference TRBV14 and TRBJ1-1, the full variable domain reads EAGVTQFPSHSVIEKGQTVTLRCDPISGHDNLYWYRRVMGKEIKFLLHFVKESKQDESGMPNNRFLAERTGGTYSTLKVQPAELEDSGVYFCASSSRIDRGRMNTEAFFGQGTRLTVV.

This chain joins TRBV10-1 and TRBJ1-1; TRBD1 agrees at 9 bases. Germline trimming cut 9 bases from V and 4 bases from J; bases unmatched to any gene: 6. Germline values: CDR1 WNHNN, CDR2 SYGVQD (reference sequence). The CDR3 is 13 residues long. This CDR3 is CARPHRGPTEAFF. The CDR3 DNA is TGCGCCAGACCACACAGGGGGCCCACTGAAGCTTTCTTT.

The chain links TRBV6-1 to TRBJ2-1; D might be TRBD2 (6 bases). V was cut by 1 base and J by 2 bases, with 9 bases left in between. Germline values: CDR1 MNHNS, CDR2 SASEGT. The CDR3 extends over 15 amino acids. The CDR3 nucleotides are TGTGCCAGCAGTGAAGGGAGGGTTCCCTACAATGAGCAGTTCTTC. This codes for CASSEGRVPYNEQFF.

The chain uses TRBV12-3 or TRBV12-4 and TRBJ2-2; D gene ambiguous. V lost 1 base to trimming and J lost 3 bases, with 3 bases between them. The CDR3 has 13 amino acids. The CDR3 is CASSLVYTGELFF. CDR3 nucleotides: TGTGCCAGCAGTTTAGTATACACCGGGGAGCTGTTTTTT.

The rearrangement uses TRBV2 and TRBJ1-5; 8 positions match TRBD1. Trimming cost V 7 bases and J 1 base; bases outside gene matches: 3. This CDR3 comprises 14 residues. The germline V gene encodes CDR1 SNHLY and CDR2 FYNNEI. CDR3 amino acids: CASTRQGSNQPQHF. Written as DNA, the CDR3 is TGTGCCAGCACACGACAGGGGAGCAATCAGCCCCAGCATTTT.

The rearrangement links TRBV23-1 to TRBJ1-5; the D is unclear. TRBV23-1 is placed among ORFs of uncertain function. The CDR3 totals 17 residues. Trimming pared 0 bases from V and 2 bases from J, leaving 14 bases between. CDR3 amino acids: CASSQSIRTDGNQPQHF. CDR3 nucleotides: TGCGCCAGCAGTCAATCAATTCGCACAGACGGCAATCAGCCCCAGCATTTT.

The chain has TRBV24-1 and TRBJ1-2, with 7 bases identical to TRBD1. J gave up 10 bases and V 2 bases, and 6 bases lay outside the gene matches. CDR3 length equals 13 residues. Per the germline V gene, CDR1 is KGHDR and CDR2 is SFDVKD. The CDR3 DNA reads TGTGCCACCAGTGATTCATATACAGGGGACTACACCTTC. Protein sequence: CATSDSYTGDYTF.

The chain joins TRBV2 to TRBJ1-2; D uncertain. CDR1 is SNHLY, CDR2 FYNNEI, per germline. The V end was cut by 7 bases, the J end by 9 bases, with 18 bases between. This CDR3 is 13 amino acids long. The CDR3 bases are TGTGCCAGCACCTCGGAGGGAGGGCTTAGCTACACCTTC. It is translated as CASTSEGGLSYTF.

The chain couples TRBV15 to TRBJ2-3; weak D call: TRBD1 (5 bases). CDR1 LNHNV and CDR2 YYDKDF come from the germline V gene (reference sequence). The CDR3 covers 15 residues. Trimming took 3 bases from V and 0 from J, leaving 10 bases between them. This CDR3 is CATSSRDRSTDTQYF. The CDR3 DNA sequence: TGTGCCACCAGCAGCAGGGATCGTAGCACAGATACGCAGTATTTT.

As DNA, the CDR3 is TGTGCCACCGCCTCGGACAGAAACACCGGGGAGCTGTTTTTT. Protein product: CATASDRNTGELFF. The rearrangement joins TRBV15 to TRBJ2-2; possibly TRBD1 for D (6 bases). Germline CDR1 and CDR2: LNHNV and YYDKDF (reference sequence). Trimming took 8 bases from V and 2 from J, leaving 12 bases between them. The CDR3 has 14 amino acids.

This clone was recorded only once. CDR3 nucleotides: TGTGCCAGCGGGCCCGGGCAGGGGTCCTACGAGCAGTACTTC. Protein: CASGPGQGSYEQYF. The chain has TRBV5-4 and TRBJ2-7, with D perhaps TRBD1 (6 bases). V was cut by 7 bases and J by 1 base, with 15 bases left in between. CDR3 length: 14 residues. In germline, CDR1 is SGHNT, CDR2 YYREEE (reference sequence).

The J gene is TRBJ1-4, the V gene TRBV6-9, with 9 bases aligning to TRBD1. The CDR3 loop spans 21 amino acids. Unmatched junction bases numbered 19, after V lost 0 bases and J lost 5 bases. CDR1 and CDR2 from the germline V gene are MNHGY and SVAAGI. CDR3 protein: CASSYSLARRQGDRGNEKLFF. The CDR3 nucleotides read TGTGCCAGCAGTTATTCCCTCGCCCGACGACAGGGGGATCGTGGGAATGAAAAACTGTTTTTT.